One and the same sample provided the 7 T cell receptor beta chains below, sequenced in a study of identical twins. TCRdb fed the 5' RACE reads into MiXCR, producing one record per CDR3 protein. The table shows hundreds of thousands of distinct CDR3 sequences, with over 8.5% occurring only once. These data were also filed under a second study, of yellow fever vaccine responses in identical twins.

Sequences were obtained from PBMCs. The source is a young woman in good health.

The chain carries TRBV2 and TRBJ2-7; TRBD1 agrees at 9 bases. Germline CDR1 reads SNHLY; CDR2 reads FYNNEI. With V trimmed by 1 base and J by 2 bases, 3 bases remained unmatched. The CDR3 totals 15 residues. The CDR3 DNA follows: TGTGCCAGCAGTGAAGGGGACAGGGTCCCCTACGAGCAGTACTTC. Its protein product is CASSEGDRVPYEQYF.

J is TRBJ1-1 and V is TRBV7-3; D is possibly TRBD1 (5 bases). Trimming left V 6 bases short and J 6 bases short, with 11 bases between. The CDR3 runs to 12 residues. Germline V gene data show CDR1 as SGHTA and CDR2 as FQGTGA. The CDR3 DNA follows: TGTGCCAGCAGGGGGGACGGACCTGAAGCTTTCTTT. This codes for CASRGDGPEAFF. Full variable domain (outside the CDR3, taken from reference TRBV7-3 and TRBJ1-1): GAGVSQTPSNKVTEKGKYVELRCDPISGHTALYWYRQSLGQGPEFLIYFQGTGAADDSGLPNDRFFAVRPEGSVSTLKIQRTERGDSAVYLCASRGDGPEAFFGQGTRLTVV.

The CDR3 coding sequence is TGTGCCAGCAGTAGTACCAAAGGCGGGGGGAAACTGTTTTTT. As protein: CASSSTKGGGKLFF. The chain carries TRBV28 and TRBJ1-4, with D maybe TRBD1 (5 bases). V lost 5 bases to trimming and J lost 11 bases, with 18 bases between them. In germline, CDR1 is MDHEN, CDR2 SYDVKM. There are 14 residues in the CDR3.

This chain joins TRBV19 and TRBJ2-4; D is perhaps TRBD1 (6 bases). V was trimmed by 3 bases and J by 8 bases, leaving 14 bases between them. The CDR3 covers 14 residues. Germline values: CDR1 LNHDA, CDR2 SQIVND (reference sequence). CDR3 loop: CASSIRGPDYIQYF. In nucleotides, the CDR3 is TGTGCCAGTAGTATCAGGGGCCCGGACTACATTCAGTACTTC.

There are a few counts of this clonotype. The V call is TRBV6-2 or TRBV6-3, the J call TRBJ1-5; the match to TRBD1 covers 7 bases. The CDR3 covers 13 residues. Germline values: CDR1 MNHEY, CDR2 SVGEGT. V shed 7 bases, J shed 2 bases, and the junction held 2 bases outside the gene matches. CDR3 bases: TGTGCCAGCAAAGGACAGGGCAATCAGCCCCAGCATTTT. Translation gives CASKGQGNQPQHF.

This clonotype was observed a few times. The gene calls are TRBV10-3 and TRBJ2-7; D may correspond to TRBD1 or TRBD2 (7 bases each). Looked up from germline, CDR1 is ENHRY and CDR2 is SYGVKD. The V end was cut by 6 bases, the J end by 4 bases, with 16 bases between. The CDR3 runs 14 residues. The CDR3 nucleotides are TGTGCCATCAGCACGGCAGGGGGGGTGTACGAGCAGTACTTC. Amino acids: CAISTAGGVYEQYF.

This clonotype was picked up many times. This CDR3 is CASSYGGITYEQYF. In DNA, the CDR3 is TGTGCCAGCAGTTACGGGGGAATCACCTACGAGCAGTACTTC. The chain links TRBV6-5 to TRBJ2-7; TRBD1 or TRBD2 may be the D gene (5 bases each). V lost 2 bases, J lost 2 bases, and 10 bases lay in between. The CDR3 contains 14 residues. Germline V gene lookup returns CDR1 MNHEY and CDR2 SVGAGI.